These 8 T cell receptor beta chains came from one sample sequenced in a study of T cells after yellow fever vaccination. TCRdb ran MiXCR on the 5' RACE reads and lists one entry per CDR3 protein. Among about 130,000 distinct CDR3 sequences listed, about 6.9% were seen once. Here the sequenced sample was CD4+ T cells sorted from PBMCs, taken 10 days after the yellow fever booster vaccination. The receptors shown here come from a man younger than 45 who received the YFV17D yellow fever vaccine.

Here the CDR3 reads CASSQSAAGGPSPQHF. The CDR3 coding sequence is TGTGCCAGCAGCCAAAGTGCTGCGGGGGGCCCTTCGCCCCAGCATTTT. The rearrangement uses TRBV7-2 and TRBJ1-5, with a weak D call TRBD1 (6 bases). Trimming took off 5 bases at V and 9 bases at J, with 23 bases between the two ends. CDR3 length: 16 amino acids. Germline V CDR1 and CDR2: SGHTA, FQGNSA.

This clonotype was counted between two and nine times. As DNA, the CDR3 is TGCGCCAGCAGCCTAGACCAACTAGCGTCCGGGGAGCTGTTTTTT. Translated: CASSLDQLASGELFF. The rearrangement uses TRBV5-1 and TRBJ2-2, with 7 bases identical to TRBD2. V gave up 4 bases and J gave up 6 bases; unmatched junction bases: 9. CDR1 is SGHRS and CDR2 is YFSETQ in the germline V gene. CDR3 size: 15 residues.

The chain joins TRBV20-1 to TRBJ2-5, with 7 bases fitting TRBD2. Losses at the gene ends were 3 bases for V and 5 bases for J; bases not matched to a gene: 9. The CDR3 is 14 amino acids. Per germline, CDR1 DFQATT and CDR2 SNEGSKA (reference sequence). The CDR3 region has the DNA TGCAGTGCTAGCTCGGGGCAGGGAGGGGAGACCCAGTACTTC. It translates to CSASSGQGGETQYF.

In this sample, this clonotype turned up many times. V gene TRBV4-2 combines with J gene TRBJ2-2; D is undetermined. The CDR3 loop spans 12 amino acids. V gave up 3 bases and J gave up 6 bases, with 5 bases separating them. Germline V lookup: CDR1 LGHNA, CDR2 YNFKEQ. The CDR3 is CASSQGSGELFF. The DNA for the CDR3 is TGTGCCAGCAGCCAGGGATCCGGGGAGCTGTTTTTT.

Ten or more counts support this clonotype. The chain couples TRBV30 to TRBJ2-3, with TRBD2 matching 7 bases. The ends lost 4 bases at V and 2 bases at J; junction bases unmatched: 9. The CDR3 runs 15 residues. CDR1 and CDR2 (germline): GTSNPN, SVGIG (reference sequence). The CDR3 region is CAWKRGGVLTDTQYF. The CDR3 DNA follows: TGTGCCTGGAAACGCGGGGGAGTCCTCACAGATACGCAGTATTTT.

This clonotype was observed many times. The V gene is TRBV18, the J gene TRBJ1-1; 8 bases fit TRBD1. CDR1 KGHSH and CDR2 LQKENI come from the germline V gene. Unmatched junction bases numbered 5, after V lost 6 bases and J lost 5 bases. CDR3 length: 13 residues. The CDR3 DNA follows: TGTGCCAGCTCCCAGGGGGCAGAGACTGAAGCTTTCTTT. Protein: CASSQGAETEAFF.

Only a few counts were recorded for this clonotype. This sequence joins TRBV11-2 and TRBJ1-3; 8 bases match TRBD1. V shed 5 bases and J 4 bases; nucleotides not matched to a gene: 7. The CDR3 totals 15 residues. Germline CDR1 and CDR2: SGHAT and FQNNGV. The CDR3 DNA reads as TGTGCCAGCAGCACCCGGACAGGGCCAGGAAACACCATATATTTT. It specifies CASSTRTGPGNTIYF.

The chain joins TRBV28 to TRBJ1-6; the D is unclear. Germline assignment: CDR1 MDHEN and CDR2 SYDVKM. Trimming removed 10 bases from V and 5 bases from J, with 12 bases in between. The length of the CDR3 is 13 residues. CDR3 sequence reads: CATFSTNNSPLHF. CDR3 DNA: TGTGCCACCTTCAGCACTAATAATTCACCCCTCCACTTT.